This passage covers 10 T cell receptor beta chains from one sample sequenced in a study of cytomegalovirus exposure and HLA in healthy donors. 13 Jbeta primers and 60 Vbeta primers were used for the PCR. TCRdb keeps only in-frame clones here, not all; method: immunoSEQ multiplex PCR. This sample carries approximately 79,000 clones, over 70% of them seen once, and the ten largest clones take 22%. Material: PBMCs. All receptors come from a woman in her 40s in good health and CMV-seropositive.

V and J are TRBV5-1 and TRBJ2-3; 12 bases line up with TRBD2. CDR1 and CDR2 (germline): SGHRS, YFSETQ. This CDR3 contains 16 residues. After removal of 0 bases from V and 4 bases from J, the junction contained 3 bases not matched to a gene. CDR3 protein: CASSLGSSGGADTQYF. CDR3 sequence (DNA): TGCGCCAGCAGCTTGGGTTCTAGCGGGGGGGCAGATACGCAGTATTTT.

V usage is TRBV14 and J usage is TRBJ2-7; D might be TRBD1 (5 bases). The CDR3 consists of 14 residues. The germline V gene has CDR1 SGHDN and CDR2 FVKESK. V lost 4 bases, J lost 2 bases, and 12 bases lay in between. The CDR3 nucleotides are TGTGCCAGCAGCCTGCAGGACAAGACCTACGAGCAGTACTTC. Protein: CASSLQDKTYEQYF.

In this sample, this clone turned up once. J is TRBJ1-2 and V is TRBV4-1; D is perhaps TRBD1 (6 bases). The CDR3 sequence is 20 residues long. CDR1 is MGHRA and CDR2 is YSYEKL in the germline V gene. Trimming pared 4 bases from V and 2 bases from J, leaving 29 bases between. DNA for the CDR3: TGCGCCAGCAGCCTGAGCGGGGGACAACCGACCCGGCCCGGGAACTATGGCTACACCTTC. It specifies CASSLSGGQPTRPGNYGYTF.

This rearrangement joins TRBV2 to TRBJ1-4, with TRBD1 matching 7 bases. The CDR3 sequence is 15 residues long. Trimming took 5 bases from V and 5 from J; bases not matched to a gene: 8. From germline, CDR1 is SNHLY and CDR2 FYNNEI. The CDR3 region has the DNA TGTGCCAGCAGTTTTACGGGACAGTTAAATGAAAAACTGTTTTTT. Residues: CASSFTGQLNEKLFF.

This clone showed up just once. The genes are TRBV7-9 and TRBJ1-1; no reliable D call. Per the germline V gene, CDR1 is SEHNR and CDR2 is FQNEAQ (reference sequence). The CDR3 consists of 12 residues. Trimming stripped 3 bases from V and 9 bases from J, with 11 bases between. The DNA for the CDR3 is TGTGCCAGCAGCTTCCGGGAGAAACAAGCTTTCTTT. It translates to CASSFREKQAFF.

The chain joins TRBV29-1 to TRBJ2-5, with D hard to call. The germline gives CDR1 SQVTM, CDR2 ANQGSEA. Trimming stripped 7 bases from V and 5 bases from J, with 11 bases between. The CDR3 runs 11 residues. CDR3 amino acids: CSDRSQETQYF. The CDR3 DNA sequence: TGCAGCGACAGATCTCAGGAGACCCAGTACTTC.

The chain links TRBV7-8 to TRBJ1-1; D call uncertain. Trimming left V 5 bases short and J 4 bases short, with 11 bases between. Germline-derived CDR1 and CDR2 are SGHVS and FQNEAQ. This CDR3 has 13 residues. This CDR3 is CASSPRRGTEAFF. The CDR3 nucleotides are TGTGCCAGCAGCCCTCGGCGGGGCACTGAAGCTTTCTTT.

The genes are TRBV5-4 and TRBJ2-1, with 7 bases identical to TRBD1. Trimming at V came to 4 bases and at J to 4 bases, leaving 8 bases not matched to a gene. The CDR3 is 15 residues long. Germline V gives CDR1 SGHNT, CDR2 YYREEE (reference sequence). The CDR3 DNA is TGTGCCAGCAGCGTCGGGACAGCCAGTTACAATGAGCAGTTCTTC. As protein: CASSVGTASYNEQFF.

This clone was seen only a few times. The chain employs TRBV5-1 and TRBJ2-3, with 8 positions matching TRBD1. V shed 0 bases, J shed 3 bases, and the junction held 3 bases outside the gene matches. The CDR3 is 15 residues long. CDR1 and CDR2 from the germline V gene are SGHRS and YFSETQ. The CDR3 DNA reads TGCGCCAGCAGCTTGGCCCGGACAGGGACAGATACGCAGTATTTT. Its protein is CASSLARTGTDTQYF.

The rearrangement uses TRBV28 and TRBJ1-5; 8 nucleotides align to TRBD1. In germline, CDR1 is MDHEN, CDR2 SYDVKM. Losses at the gene ends were 3 bases for V and 4 bases for J; bases not matched to a gene: 8. The CDR3 has 16 residues. The CDR3 DNA follows: TGTGCCAGCAGTTTTTCTCAGGGGGCGGTTAATCAGCCCCAGCATTTT. It yields the protein CASSFSQGAVNQPQHF.